This entry lists 2 T cell receptor beta chains sequenced from one sample in a study of cytomegalovirus exposure and HLA in healthy donors. Primers for the PCR totalled 60 Vbeta and 13 Jbeta. Sequencing used immunoSEQ multiplex PCR; TCRdb keeps in-frame clones, though not all of them. The sample table includes about 200,000 clones. The sequencing input was PBMCs. The receptors derive from a man aged 30 to 45 in good health and CMV-seronegative.

The chain joins TRBV18 to TRBJ1-2; 10 bases agree with TRBD1. This CDR3 has 16 amino acids. Germline V lookup: CDR1 KGHSH, CDR2 LQKENI. Trimming removed 3 bases from V and 4 bases from J; junction bases left unmatched: 8. The CDR3 DNA follows: TGTGCCAGCTCACCCTCTTTGGGACAGGGGATCTATGGCTACACCTTC. Its translation is CASSPSLGQGIYGYTF.

The J gene is TRBJ2-2, the V gene TRBV14; 8 bases align to TRBD2. This CDR3 spans 17 amino acids. J was trimmed by 8 bases and V by 4 bases; bases with no gene match: 15. The germline V gene has CDR1 SGHDN and CDR2 FVKESK. The CDR3 nucleotides are TGTGCCAGCAGCCGAAGCTCGGGACTAGTAAAATCGGGGGAGCTGTTTTTT. This sequence encodes CASSRSSGLVKSGELFF.